Shown below are 28 T cell receptor beta chains from a single sample sequenced in a study of blood T cell repertoires in COVID-19. Measured with immunoSEQ multiplex PCR; TCRdb has only the in-frame clones, and not every one. The repertoire has roughly 150,000 clones, 90% of them found once; the top ten carry 9.5% to 12%. The sequenced sample consisted of peripheral blood. The receptor source for this set is a woman older than 75 with acute or convalescent COVID-19.

The V gene is TRBV15, the J gene TRBJ1-1; the D is unclear. The CDR3 spans 15 residues. Germline assignment: CDR1 LNHNV and CDR2 YYDKDF (reference sequence). Trimming shortened V by 0 bases and J by 6 bases, and 14 bases separated the two germline ends. In DNA form, the CDR3 reads TGTGCCACCAGCAGAGATCTTGCAGGCGCCTCTGAAGCTTTCTTT. Protein sequence: CATSRDLAGASEAFF.

J is TRBJ1-1 and V is TRBV19; D is possibly TRBD1 (6 bases). V lost 9 bases, J lost 1 base, and 18 bases lay in between. Germline lookup yields CDR1 LNHDA and CDR2 SQIVND (reference sequence). This CDR3 is built from 15 residues. This CDR3 is CASQGGQAGNTEAFF. The CDR3 DNA follows: TGTGCCAGCCAAGGGGGACAAGCTGGGAACACTGAAGCTTTCTTT.

The V gene is TRBV5-6, the J gene TRBJ2-5; a possible D gene is TRBD1 (6 bases). The germline gives CDR1 SGHDT, CDR2 YYEEEE. This CDR3 spans 16 amino acids. Deletions cut 3 bases from V and 5 bases from J, with 20 bases between. In DNA, the CDR3 is TGTGCCAGCAGCTCATTGGCCTTGGGGGCCGATGAGACCCAGTACTTC. This sequence encodes CASSSLALGADETQYF.

This chain joins TRBV6-6 and TRBJ1-2, with D tentatively TRBD1 (6 bases). V dropped 6 bases and J dropped 4 bases, with 18 bases sitting between them. Germline CDR1 is MNHNY and CDR2 is SVGAGI (reference sequence). The CDR3 length is 15 residues. This CDR3 reads CASSPAGGSGYGYTF. CDR3 sequence (DNA): TGTGCCAGCAGCCCCGCGGGGGGCAGTGGCTATGGCTACACCTTC.

This clone came up once. The CDR3 nucleotides are TGTGCCAGTAGAGCCCAGGACAGGGTAAATGGCTACACCTTC. Amino acids: CASRAQDRVNGYTF. This rearrangement joins TRBV19 to TRBJ1-2, with 8 bases aligning to TRBD1. Germline V gene sequence: CDR1 LNHDA, CDR2 SQIVND (reference sequence). CDR3 size: 14 residues. V shed 6 bases and J 6 bases; nucleotides not matched to a gene: 9.

This chain connects TRBV11-2 to TRBJ1-2, with D maybe TRBD1 (6 bases). This CDR3 region has 16 residues. Germline values: CDR1 SGHAT, CDR2 FQNNGV. V gave up 3 bases and J gave up 4 bases, with 18 bases separating them. This CDR3 is CASSFSQGSSGYGYTF. The CDR3 nucleotides are TGTGCCAGCAGCTTTAGCCAGGGGTCGTCCGGCTATGGCTACACCTTC.

This rearrangement joins TRBV4-1 to TRBJ1-4; possible D gene TRBD1, 5 bases. The CDR3 totals 14 residues. Germline-derived CDR1 and CDR2 are MGHRA and YSYEKL. The V end was cut by 4 bases, the J end by 8 bases, with 14 bases between. The CDR3 sequence is CASSLGGIGEKLFF. For the CDR3, the DNA is TGCGCCAGCAGCCTGGGGGGGATCGGGGAAAAACTGTTTTTT.

CDR3 in DNA: TGTGCAAGTCGCTTAGCGGGGGCCCGGACAGGGGATGGGGCCAACGTCCTGACTTTC. Translation: CASRLAGARTGDGANVLTF. This chain links TRBV12-2 with TRBJ2-6; the table's D gene call, TRBD1, was not cross checked with the DNA. TRBV12-2 is a documented pseudogene. This CDR3 contains 19 residues.

This rearrangement joins TRBV7-9 to TRBJ1-1; D not certain. V gave up 8 bases and J gave up 2 bases, with 9 bases separating them. The CDR3 is 12 residues long. CDR1 and CDR2 from the germline V gene are SEHNR and FQNEAQ (reference sequence). The CDR3 reads CASVRGNTEAFF. The CDR3 nucleotides read TGTGCCAGCGTCCGGGGAAACACTGAAGCTTTCTTT.

This clone turned up a few times. V and J are TRBV7-2 and TRBJ2-4; TRBD1 is a possible D gene (5 bases). There are 13 residues in the CDR3. The germline V gene encodes CDR1 SGHTA and CDR2 FQGNSA. Trimming removed 2 bases from V and 10 bases from J, with 12 bases in between. The CDR3 DNA reads as TGTGCCAGCAGCTTATTGGGGCAGCAAATTCAGTACTTC. It is translated as CASSLLGQQIQYF.

The chain combines TRBV30 with TRBJ1-1; D gene ambiguous. The germline CDR1 and CDR2 sequences are GTSNPN and SVGIG (reference sequence). V lost 2 bases, J lost 0 bases, and 7 bases lay in between. The CDR3 is 13 residues long. The CDR3 sequence: CAWSKNMNTEAFF. The CDR3 bases are TGTGCCTGGAGTAAAAATATGAACACTGAAGCTTTCTTT.

The J gene is TRBJ1-5, the V gene TRBV5-1; TRBD1 might be the D (5 bases). Trimming removed 1 base at V and 8 bases at J, with 10 bases between. The germline V gene encodes CDR1 SGHRS and CDR2 YFSETQ. This CDR3 has 13 residues. CDR3 amino acids: CASSLSGDEPQHF. Here the CDR3 DNA reads TGCGCCAGCAGCTTGTCGGGGGATGAGCCCCAGCATTTT.

The rearrangement uses TRBV6-6 and TRBJ1-1; a weak D match, TRBD1 (6 bases). The CDR3 is 13 amino acids. The ends were cut back, 5 bases at V and 1 base at J, with 8 bases in the middle. Looked up from germline, CDR1 is MNHNY and CDR2 is SVGAGI (reference sequence). The DNA for the CDR3 is TGTGCCAGCAGTAACAGGGAGAACACTGAAGCTTTCTTT. Amino acid sequence: CASSNRENTEAFF.

This clone was seen just once. The sample holds other DNA sequences that translate to the same CDR3. The chain carries TRBV18 and TRBJ2-5; TRBD2 matches at 9 bases. Germline lookup yields CDR1 KGHSH and CDR2 LQKENI. V dropped 2 bases and J dropped 5; count of bases not matched to a gene: 3. CDR3 length: 14 amino acids. The CDR3 sequence: CASSPGLARETQYF. CDR3 DNA: TGTGCCAGCTCACCAGGACTAGCGCGGGAGACCCAGTACTTC. The full variable domain, its missing parts supplied by reference TRBV18 and TRBJ2-5, is NAGVMQNPRHLVRRRGQEARLRCSPMKGHSHVYWYRQLPEEGLKFMVYLQKENIIDESGMPKERFSAEFPKEGPSILRIQQVVRGDSAAYFCASSPGLARETQYFGPGTRLLVL.

The V call is TRBV10-3, the J call TRBJ2-5; 12 bases line up with TRBD2. There are 15 residues in the CDR3. The J segment lost 2 bases and the V segment lost 6 bases, leaving 4 bases of the junction unmatched. Germline V gene sequence: CDR1 ENHRY, CDR2 SYGVKD. CDR3 residues: CAIRRTSGIQETQYF. The CDR3 DNA reads TGTGCCATCAGGCGGACTAGCGGGATACAAGAGACCCAGTACTTC.

DNA for the CDR3: TGTGCCAGCAGTAGGACAGGGCGGATCACTGAAGCTTTCTTT. Translated, it gives CASSRTGRITEAFF. The V gene is TRBV7-6, the J gene TRBJ1-1, with TRBD1 matching 8 bases. The CDR3 contains 14 residues. Trimming cost V 6 bases and J 4 bases; bases outside gene matches: 7. The germline CDR1 and CDR2 sequences are SGHVS and FNYEAQ.

J is TRBJ2-7 and V is TRBV21-1; no check of the table's D call, TRBD2, against the DNA was made. TRBV21-1 is given as a pseudogene. CDR3 length: 15 amino acids. The CDR3, as DNA: TGTGCCAGCATCCCCGATGGTCGAGGCGCCTACGAGCAGTACTTC. Its protein product is CASIPDGRGAYEQYF.

This clone was detected once. The J gene is TRBJ2-2, the V gene TRBV19; 8 bases agree with TRBD1. The V segment lost 7 bases and the J segment 2 bases; nucleotides outside the gene matches: 3. CDR1 is LNHDA, CDR2 SQIVND, per germline (reference sequence). The CDR3 sequence is 14 residues long. The CDR3 coding sequence is TGTGCCAGTAAAGGACAGGGAAACACCGGGGAGCTGTTTTTT. This codes for CASKGQGNTGELFF. Together with reference TRBV19 and TRBJ2-2, the CDR3 gives the full variable domain: DGGITQSPKYLFRKEGQNVTLSCEQNLNHDAMYWYRQDPGQGLRLIYYSQIVNDFQKGDIAEGYSVSREKKESFPLTVTSAQKNPTAFYLCASKGQGNTGELFFGEGSRLTVL.

V and J are TRBV19 and TRBJ1-5; 7 bases are shared with TRBD1. V lost 8 bases, J lost 4 bases, and 8 bases stayed unmatched. The CDR3 consists of 14 residues. CDR1 is LNHDA and CDR2 is SQIVND in the germline V gene (reference sequence). The DNA of the CDR3 is TGTGCCAGTGTACGAGAACAGGGGAATCAGCCCCAGCATTTT. This sequence encodes CASVREQGNQPQHF.

The chain combines TRBV6-5 with TRBJ2-7, with TRBD1 identical over 9 bases. The CDR3 is 14 amino acids. V dropped 5 bases and J dropped 3; count of bases not matched to a gene: 5. Germline values: CDR1 MNHEY, CDR2 SVGAGI. CDR3 region: CASSRTGASYEQYF. As DNA, the CDR3 is TGTGCCAGCAGTAGGACAGGGGCGAGCTACGAGCAGTACTTC.

The V gene is TRBV3-1 (or the pseudogene TRBV3-2), the J gene TRBJ1-1; TRBD1 matches at 10 bases. From germline, CDR1 is LGHDT and CDR2 YNNKEL (reference sequence). V trimming: 3 bases; J trimming: 5 bases; junction bases outside the gene matches: 6. CDR3 length equals 15 residues. In nucleotides, the CDR3 is TGTGCCAGCAGCCATAGACAGGGGGCATATACTGAAGCTTTCTTT. Its protein product is CASSHRQGAYTEAFF.

V gene TRBV5-1 combines with J gene TRBJ1-6; 10 bases align to TRBD1. Germline trimming cut 1 base from V and 0 bases from J; bases unmatched to any gene: 1. CDR1 is SGHRS, CDR2 YFSETQ, per germline. The CDR3 totals 17 residues. CDR3 sequence: CASSLRTGGSYNSPLHF. The CDR3 nucleotides read TGCGCCAGCAGCTTGAGGACAGGGGGCTCCTATAATTCACCCCTCCACTTT.

The chain employs TRBV30 and TRBJ1-2; maybe TRBD1 (5 bases). This CDR3 contains 15 residues. Trimming removed 5 bases at V and 2 bases at J, with 18 bases between. Germline values: CDR1 GTSNPN, CDR2 SVGIG (reference sequence). In nucleotides, the CDR3 is TGTGCCTGGCAATTAAAGATCCAGGGAAACTATGGCTACACCTTC. Encoded protein: CAWQLKIQGNYGYTF.

This chain joins TRBV6-5 and TRBJ2-5; 13 bases map to TRBD2. This CDR3 is 16 amino acids long. V trimming: 2 bases; J trimming: 2 bases; junction bases outside the gene matches: 2. Germline V gene data show CDR1 as MNHEY and CDR2 as SVGAGI. For the CDR3, the DNA is TGTGCCAGCAGTTACGGGACTAGCGGGGTTCAAGAGACCCAGTACTTC. It specifies CASSYGTSGVQETQYF.

Concerning this clone itself: The sample has other DNA sequences that encode this CDR3 too. The chain is built from TRBV5-1 and TRBJ2-2, with TRBD1 matching 7 bases. The length of the CDR3 is 15 residues. Losses at the gene ends were 4 bases for V and 0 bases for J; bases not matched to a gene: 3. Germline values: CDR1 SGHRS, CDR2 YFSETQ. CDR3: CASSLGTANTGELFF. The CDR3 DNA sequence: TGCGCCAGCAGCCTAGGGACAGCGAACACCGGGGAGCTGTTTTTT. Combining the CDR3 with reference TRBV5-1 and TRBJ2-2 gives the whole variable domain KAGVTQTPRYLIKTRGQQVTLSCSPISGHRSVSWYQQTPGQGLQFLFEYFSETQRNKGNFPGRFSGRQFSNSRSEMNVSTLELGDSALYLCASSLGTANTGELFFGEGSRLTVL.

This chain joins TRBV6-2 or TRBV6-3 and TRBJ2-3, with D possibly being TRBD1 (6 bases). The CDR3 spans 17 residues. CDR1 is MNHEY, CDR2 SVGEGT, per germline. V lost 2 bases and J 2 bases, leaving 17 bases between the germline ends. Here the CDR3 reads CASSYHGEGVLTDTQYF. The CDR3 DNA reads TGTGCCAGCAGTTACCATGGTGAGGGGGTTCTCACAGATACGCAGTATTTT.

The chain recombines TRBV5-4 with TRBJ1-2; D remains ambiguous. Germline-derived CDR1 and CDR2 are SGHNT and YYREEE (reference sequence). The CDR3 consists of 13 residues. Trimming removed 5 bases from V and 4 bases from J, with 12 bases in between. The CDR3 spells CASRTQESYGYTF. DNA for the CDR3: TGTGCCAGCAGGACCCAGGAATCCTATGGCTACACCTTC.

The CDR3 coding sequence is TGTGCCAGCAGCTTGGACAGGGGCGAGTATAATTCACCCCTCCACTTT. It specifies CASSLDRGEYNSPLHF. This chain joins TRBV5-6 and TRBJ1-6; TRBD1 matches at 7 bases. The CDR3 is 16 amino acids. Trimming cost V 0 bases and J 4 bases; bases outside gene matches: 4. From germline, CDR1 is SGHDT and CDR2 YYEEEE.